The 23 T cell receptor beta chains presented below share a single source sample, sequenced in a study of cytomegalovirus exposure and HLA in healthy donors. In the PCR, 60 Vbeta and 13 Jbeta primers were used. Repertoires were generated with immunoSEQ multiplex PCR, while TCRdb's copy carries only in-frame clones and drops some. The repertoire holds more than 30,000 clones, with about 67% as singletons. The material sequenced was PBMCs. All receptors derive from a man under 40 in good health and CMV-seronegative.

V gene TRBV4-1 combines with J gene TRBJ1-1, with TRBD1 matching 7 bases. Trimming took 4 bases from V and 1 from J; bases not matched to a gene: 3. This CDR3 is built from 14 residues. Germline CDR1 reads MGHRA; CDR2 reads YSYEKL. CDR3 in DNA: TGCGCCAGCAGCCCGAGGGACAGGAACACTGAAGCTTTCTTT. This encodes CASSPRDRNTEAFF.

The rearrangement uses TRBV10-3 and TRBJ2-7; TRBD1 agrees at 7 bases. The CDR3 totals 14 residues. Germline V gene sequence: CDR1 ENHRY, CDR2 SYGVKD. J gave up 2 bases and V 6 bases, and 7 bases lay outside the gene matches. The CDR3 region is CAIRTTGRTYEQYF. The CDR3 bases are TGTGCCATCAGGACGACAGGGCGAACCTACGAGCAGTACTTC.

There are a few counts of this clone. The chain carries TRBV6-5 and TRBJ2-7; no definite D call. Germline CDR1 MNHEY, CDR2 SVGAGI. The V and J ends lost 8 bases and 5 bases respectively, with 10 bases between them. The CDR3 length is 11 residues. The CDR3 DNA is TGTGCCAGCCAACAAGTGAACGAGCAGTACTTC. Its translation: CASQQVNEQYF.

The CDR3 sequence is CATGGALGPRGSGANVLTF. The CDR3 coding sequence is TGTGCCACCGGGGGGGCTCTGGGGCCTAGGGGCTCTGGGGCCAACGTCCTGACTTTC. The J gene is TRBJ2-6, the V gene TRBV28; TRBD2 matches at 8 bases. The CDR3 length is 19 residues. Germline-derived CDR1 and CDR2 are MDHEN and SYDVKM. V lost 10 bases and J lost 0; bases outside the gene matches: 17.

The V gene is TRBV4-2, the J gene TRBJ2-1, with TRBD2 identical over 15 bases. This CDR3 contains 17 residues. CDR1 is LGHNA and CDR2 is YNFKEQ in the germline V gene. V trimming: 6 bases; J trimming: 9 bases; junction bases outside the gene matches: 12. CDR3 amino acids: CASRSTGTSGRIGEQFF. CDR3 coding DNA: TGTGCCAGCAGGTCTACCGGGACTAGCGGGAGGATCGGTGAGCAGTTCTTC.

The J gene is TRBJ2-3, the V gene TRBV23-1, with D possibly TRBD1 on 5 matching bases. TRBV23-1 falls under the ORF class, with uncertain function. The CDR3 spans 23 residues. Trimming removed 2 bases from V and 4 bases from J, with 37 bases in between. Here the CDR3 DNA reads TGCGCCAGCAGTCAAACCCATCCTCTACAAAAACTCAGGGTCCCCCTAATTGCAGATACGCAGTATTTT. This codes for CASSQTHPLQKLRVPLIADTQYF.

The sample holds a few counts of this clone. The genes are TRBV19 and TRBJ2-1; 15 positions match TRBD2. Germline trimming cut 4 bases from V and 16 bases from J; bases unmatched to any gene: 8. Germline CDR1 and CDR2: LNHDA and SQIVND (reference sequence). The CDR3 covers 14 residues. This chain's CDR3 is CASSTGLAGGLKFF. The CDR3 DNA follows: TGTGCCAGTAGTACTGGACTAGCGGGGGGGCTCAAATTCTTC.

The chain employs TRBV29-1 and TRBJ2-5, with a possible D match to TRBD1 (6 bases). This CDR3 has 15 amino acids. Germline CDR1 SQVTM, CDR2 ANQGSEA. Trimming stripped 7 bases from V and 4 bases from J, with 22 bases between. The CDR3 region is CSAPGSLGAPETQYF. The CDR3 DNA sequence: TGCAGCGCCCCGGGGTCGTTGGGGGCCCCAGAGACCCAGTACTTC. The whole variable domain, remainder taken from reference TRBV29-1 and TRBJ2-5, is SAVISQKPSRDICQRGTSLTIQCQVDSQVTMMFWYRQQPGQSLTLIATANQGSEATYESGFVIDKFPISRPNLTFSTLTVSNMSPEDSSIYLCSAPGSLGAPETQYFGPGTRLLVL.

The sample holds a few counts of this clone. This rearrangement joins TRBV5-4 to TRBJ1-1, with 7 positions matching TRBD1. The CDR3 is 14 residues long. CDR1 SGHNT and CDR2 YYREEE come from the germline V gene (reference sequence). J lost 0 bases, V lost 2 bases, and 1 base had no gene match. This chain's CDR3 is CASSFGQVNTEAFF. CDR3 DNA: TGTGCCAGCAGCTTCGGACAGGTGAACACTGAAGCTTTCTTT.

V is TRBV7-9 and J is TRBJ2-7; D possibly corresponds to TRBD2 (5 bases). Germline V gene data show CDR1 as SEHNR and CDR2 as FQNEAQ (reference sequence). This CDR3 has 15 residues. V was shortened by 1 base and J by 2 bases, with 12 bases between the two germline ends. The CDR3 loop is CASSLGGGATYEQYF. CDR3 nucleotides: TGTGCCAGCAGCTTAGGTGGAGGAGCTACCTACGAGCAGTACTTC.

The chain links TRBV4-1 to TRBJ2-5, with 10 bases identical to TRBD2. The CDR3 sequence is 18 residues long. Germline assignment: CDR1 MGHRA and CDR2 YSYEKL. V trimming: 1 base; J trimming: 5 bases; junction bases outside the gene matches: 13. CDR3 sequence reads: CASSQASSGGGGWETQYF. In DNA form, the CDR3 reads TGCGCCAGCAGCCAAGCCTCTAGCGGGGGAGGTGGTTGGGAGACCCAGTACTTC.

This clone was observed a single time. This chain uses TRBV7-2 with TRBJ2-3, with D possibly matching TRBD1 (5 bases). V was shortened by 5 bases and J by 5 bases, with 17 bases between the two germline ends. Germline V CDR1 and CDR2: SGHTA, FQGNSA. This CDR3 region has 15 residues. This CDR3 reads CASSPMQGPEDTQYF. For the CDR3, the DNA is TGTGCCAGCAGCCCCATGCAGGGTCCCGAAGATACGCAGTATTTT.

This clone was seen only a few times. In this CDR3 the conserved last residue, phenylalanine or tryptophan, is missing, so a read error is likely. V is TRBV14 and J is TRBJ1-1; D gene ambiguous. The CDR3 is 14 residues long. The germline gives CDR1 SGHDN, CDR2 FVKESK. CDR3 bases: TGTTCCAGCAGCCAATTCACGGGGAACACTGAAGCTTTCCTT. It encodes CSSSQFTGNTEAFL.

This chain connects TRBV7-3 to TRBJ2-5, with TRBD1 matching 9 bases. The CDR3 loop spans 14 amino acids. V shed 8 bases, J shed 11 bases, and the junction held 15 bases outside the gene matches. Germline lookup yields CDR1 SGHTA and CDR2 FQGTGA. CDR3 in amino acids: CASAPGQGLLEQYF. The CDR3 DNA reads as TGTGCCAGCGCTCCGGGACAGGGATTACTGGAGCAGTACTTC.

DNA for the CDR3: TGTGCCAGCGCCACTGGACAGGGGAACGGCTACACCTTC. It yields the protein CASATGQGNGYTF. The chain combines TRBV9 with TRBJ1-2; the match to TRBD1 covers 9 bases. CDR1 is SGDLS, CDR2 YYNGEE, per germline. CDR3 length: 13 residues. Unmatched junction bases numbered 9, after V lost 7 bases and J lost 8 bases.

The chain couples TRBV18 to TRBJ2-5; 11 bases map to TRBD1. V gave up 3 bases and J gave up 11 bases; unmatched junction bases: 5. This CDR3 is 13 amino acids long. Germline CDR1 reads KGHSH; CDR2 reads LQKENI. This CDR3 is CASSPDRGREQYF. The CDR3 DNA sequence: TGTGCCAGCTCACCGGACAGGGGGCGAGAGCAGTACTTC.

This clone has more than one count but fewer than ten. This sequence joins TRBV7-9 and TRBJ1-1; D remains ambiguous. Between the trimmed V and J ends, which lost 2 bases and 4 bases, there was a span of 8 bases. Germline V CDR1 and CDR2: SEHNR, FQNEAQ (reference sequence). This CDR3 has 13 amino acids. The CDR3 nucleotides are TGTGCCAGCAGCTTAAACGGGTTCACTGAAGCTTTCTTT. This translates into CASSLNGFTEAFF.

The chain combines TRBV6-5 with TRBJ1-2; D not resolved. Germline V gives CDR1 MNHEY, CDR2 SVGAGI. Trimming pared 5 bases from V and 9 bases from J, leaving 13 bases between. The CDR3 is 12 amino acids. The CDR3 sequence: CASSRNEGSYTF. The CDR3 DNA reads as TGTGCCAGCAGTCGAAACGAGGGTAGCTACACCTTC.

The V and J genes are TRBV6-1 and TRBJ2-3; TRBD2 agrees at 14 bases. V lost 3 bases, J lost 5 bases, and 7 bases stayed unmatched. Germline V lookup: CDR1 MNHNS, CDR2 SASEGT. The CDR3 length is 17 residues. CDR3 sequence: CASSDGGLAGVRDTQYF. The DNA for the CDR3 is TGTGCCAGCAGTGACGGGGGACTAGCGGGAGTCAGAGATACGCAGTATTTT.

This chain uses TRBV30 with TRBJ2-7, with 9 bases matching TRBD2. The CDR3 runs to 15 residues. Germline V lookup: CDR1 GTSNPN, CDR2 SVGIG (reference sequence). Trimming took 4 bases from V and 3 from J; bases not matched to a gene: 10. The DNA for the CDR3 is TGTGCCTGGACCTCCCTAGCGGGAATCAACTACGAGCAGTACTTC. As protein: CAWTSLAGINYEQYF.

The CDR3 nucleotides read TGTGCCAGCAGTAGGGGACTAGCGGGAGGGTACAATGAGCAGTTCTTC. As protein: CASSRGLAGGYNEQFF. The chain has TRBV6-6 and TRBJ2-1; TRBD2 aligns across 16 bases. CDR1 is MNHNY and CDR2 is SVGAGI in the germline V gene (reference sequence). The CDR3 spans 16 residues. V was pared by 5 bases and J by 4 bases, with 2 bases of the junction left unmatched.

Only a few counts were recorded for this clone. The chain carries TRBV29-1 and TRBJ2-5, with a tentative D call TRBD2 (6 bases). The CDR3 consists of 13 residues. Per germline, CDR1 SQVTM and CDR2 ANQGSEA. The V end lost 4 bases, the J end lost 2 bases, and 11 bases lay between the germline ends. The CDR3 region has the DNA TGCAGCGTTGGGTTAGCGGTACAAGAGACCCAGTACTTC. Translated: CSVGLAVQETQYF.

The chain employs TRBV6-6 and TRBJ2-1, with D possibly being TRBD2 (5 bases). Germline V lookup: CDR1 MNHNY, CDR2 SVGAGI (reference sequence). The CDR3 runs 11 residues. With 2 bases removed from V and 13 bases from J, the gap between germline ends came to 9 bases. The CDR3 nucleotides read TGTGCCAGCAGTTACCTGGACTCCCAGTTCTTC. It translates to CASSYLDSQFF.